The 11 T cell receptor beta chains in this list originate from one sample, sequenced in a study of cytomegalovirus exposure and HLA in healthy donors. 60 Vbeta and 13 Jbeta primers were used in PCR. Some clones are missing from TCRdb's copy, which holds only in-frame ones; the method was immunoSEQ multiplex PCR. The data show over 80,000 clones, roughly four fifths seen once. Source material: PBMCs. These receptors originate from a man between 35 and 55 years old in good health and CMV-seronegative.

The chain employs TRBV5-6 and TRBJ2-7, with 7 bases identical to TRBD1. This CDR3 is built from 13 residues. Trimming took 3 bases from V and 7 from J; bases not matched to a gene: 7. CDR1 is SGHDT, CDR2 YYEEEE, per germline. CDR3 protein: CASSSPTGWEQYF. The CDR3 coding sequence is TGTGCCAGCAGCTCCCCGACAGGGTGGGAGCAGTACTTC.

This chain joins TRBV2 and TRBJ2-5; D possibly corresponds to TRBD1 (6 bases). This CDR3 comprises 16 residues. Germline-derived CDR1 and CDR2 are SNHLY and FYNNEI. The germline V and J ends were trimmed by 5 bases and 3 bases, with 19 bases remaining between them. The CDR3 DNA is TGTGCCAGCAGTTCCCCGTGGCAGGGGTCGGAAGAGACCCAGTACTTC. Encoded protein: CASSSPWQGSEETQYF.

The chain combines TRBV5-4 with TRBJ2-1; 9 bases are a match to TRBD1. The CDR3 is made up of 16 amino acids. The junction had 9 bases not matched to a gene; V was cut back by 4 bases and J by 4 bases. Germline V gives CDR1 SGHNT, CDR2 YYREEE (reference sequence). CDR3 sequence (DNA): TGTGCCAGCAGCCTTGGGGGGACAGGGAGATACAATGAGCAGTTCTTC. Encoded protein: CASSLGGTGRYNEQFF.

With respect to this clone: Other nucleotide sequences in the sample specify the same CDR3. For the CDR3, the DNA is TGTGCCAGCAGCTTAGTGGGGACTAGCGGATACAATGAGCAGTTCTTC. This gives the protein CASSLVGTSGYNEQFF. The rearrangement joins TRBV7-6 to TRBJ2-1; 11 positions agree with TRBD2. V lost 1 base, J lost 4 bases, and 3 bases stayed unmatched. The germline gives CDR1 SGHVS, CDR2 FNYEAQ. The CDR3 has 16 amino acids. The full variable domain, with the rest looked up from reference TRBV7-6 and TRBJ2-1, is GAGVSQSPRYKVTKRGQDVALRCDPISGHVSLYWYRQALGQGPEFLTYFNYEAQQDKSGLPNDRFSAERPEGSISTLTIQRTEQRDSAMYRCASSLVGTSGYNEQFFGPGTRLTVL.

This chain connects TRBV18 to TRBJ1-1, with 8 bases that match TRBD1. This CDR3 is built from 13 residues. Germline V gives CDR1 KGHSH, CDR2 LQKENI. Trimming removed 3 bases from V and 6 bases from J; junction bases left unmatched: 3. The CDR3 region has the DNA TGTGCCAGCTCACCGAGACAGGGGTCTGAAGCTTTCTTT. The encoded protein is CASSPRQGSEAFF. Based on the CDR3 plus reference TRBV18 and TRBJ1-1, the full variable domain is NAGVMQNPRHLVRRRGQEARLRCSPMKGHSHVYWYRQLPEEGLKFMVYLQKENIIDESGMPKERFSAEFPKEGPSILRIQQVVRGDSAAYFCASSPRQGSEAFFGQGTRLTVV.

This clone was detected a few times. The V gene is TRBV4-2, the J gene TRBJ1-5; D gene ambiguous. Germline lookup yields CDR1 LGHNA and CDR2 YNFKEQ. Trimming pared 0 bases from V and 3 bases from J, leaving 9 bases between. This CDR3 comprises 15 residues. CDR3 coding DNA: TGTGCCAGCAGCCAAGAGGGAGGGCTCAATCAGCCCCAGCATTTT. Amino acids: CASSQEGGLNQPQHF.

This clone was seen a few times. The V gene is TRBV7-6, the J gene TRBJ2-1; 8 nucleotides match TRBD2. The V gene's germline CDR1 is SGHVS and CDR2 FNYEAQ. CDR3 length equals 16 residues. V shed 5 bases and J 5 bases; nucleotides not matched to a gene: 11. In nucleotides, the CDR3 is TGTGCCAGCAGCCCAACGGGGGGTAGCGGGAACAATGAGCAGTTCTTC. Translation: CASSPTGGSGNNEQFF.

This clone has only a few counts. This chain uses TRBV11-2 with TRBJ1-1; D is undetermined. Per germline, CDR1 SGHAT and CDR2 FQNNGV. V gave up 5 bases and J gave up 3 bases, with 13 bases separating them. The CDR3 runs 14 residues. The CDR3 loop is CASSPGVVDTEAFF. CDR3 DNA: TGTGCCAGCAGCCCCGGGGTGGTAGACACTGAAGCTTTCTTT.

This sequence joins TRBV4-2 and TRBJ2-1, with 12 bases lining up with TRBD2. CDR3 length equals 16 residues. V lost 1 base to trimming and J lost 3 bases; unmatched junction nucleotides: 1. Germline lookup yields CDR1 LGHNA and CDR2 YNFKEQ. The CDR3 DNA reads as TGTGCCAGCAGCCAAGCGACTAGCGGGGGCTACAATGAGCAGTTCTTC. Its protein is CASSQATSGGYNEQFF.

The chain has TRBV6-5 and TRBJ2-3; D is perhaps TRBD1 (5 bases). CDR3 length equals 14 residues. Germline CDR1 is MNHEY and CDR2 is SVGAGI. Trimming removed 5 bases at V and 2 bases at J, with 11 bases between. The CDR3 here is CASSKQDTTDTQYF. In DNA, the CDR3 is TGTGCCAGCAGTAAACAGGACACCACAGATACGCAGTATTTT.

This chain connects TRBV14 to TRBJ2-3, with 12 nucleotides matching TRBD2. The CDR3 runs to 16 residues. V shed 0 bases and J 10 bases; nucleotides not matched to a gene: 8. Germline V gives CDR1 SGHDN, CDR2 FVKESK. CDR3 sequence reads: CASSQDSGTSGLAQYF. As DNA, the CDR3 is TGTGCCAGCAGCCAAGACTCCGGGACTAGCGGGCTCGCGCAGTATTTT.